This is a list of T cell receptor beta chains from one sample in a study of human T cells and chemical hapten exposure. MiXCR was run by TCRdb on the RACE reads, yielding one entry per CDR3 protein. There are 150,000 to 200,000 distinct CDR3 sequences in the sample; approximately 20% occur only once, and about 7% lies in the top ten. Specimen: whole blood, collected in connection with sensitization to the hapten diphenylcyclopropenone (DPC). The receptors here all came from a woman aged 45-65 years with alopecia areata. Some clones in this sample may be carry-over from other donors' samples. The CDR3 runs from the conserved cysteine through the conserved F or W. A D gene is named only where the DNA matches it firmly. Expanded clones are given a class, and other clones once, few, many or no size at all.

D gene: TRBD1
J gene: TRBJ2-5
clone size: few
V gene: TRBV5-1
CDR3 protein: CASSLAPGGMKTQYF
CDR3 DNA: TGCGCCAGCAGCTTGGCCCCAGGGGGCATGAAGACCCAGTACTTC

D gene: NA
J gene: TRBJ2-1
clone size: NA
V gene: TRBV6-2/TRBV6-3
CDR3 protein: CATSGQWDYQQNPNEQFF
CDR3 DNA: TGTGCCACCAGCGGACAATGGGATTACCAACAAAACCCCAATGAGCAGTTCTTC

D gene: NA
J gene: TRBJ1-1
clone size: NA
V gene: TRBV3-1
CDR3 protein: CASSQDDRRNTEAFF
CDR3 DNA: TGTGCCAGCAGCCAAGACGACAGGCGGAACACTGAAGCTTTCTTT

D gene: TRBD1
J gene: TRBJ1-1
clone size: NA
V gene: TRBV5-1
CDR3 protein: CASSLVLGFTGGAGEAFF
CDR3 DNA: TGCGCCAGCAGCTTGGTCCTGGGATTCACAGGGGGCGCGGGTGAAGCTTTCTTT

D gene: NA
J gene: TRBJ2-7
clone size: NA
V gene: TRBV27
CDR3 protein: CASSLLGANYEQYF
CDR3 DNA: TGTGCCAGCAGTTTGTTGGGGGCGAACTACGAGCAGTACTTC

D gene: NA
J gene: TRBJ2-3
clone size: NA
V gene: TRBV21-1
CDR3 protein: CASSQSTSASGRRDTQYF
CDR3 DNA: TGTGCCAGCAGCCAATCTACTTCGGCTAGCGGGAGGAGAGATACGCAGTATTTT

D gene: TRBD1
J gene: TRBJ2-7
clone size: few
V gene: TRBV7-6
CDR3 protein: CASSFGQGTYEQYF
CDR3 DNA: TGTGCCAGCAGCTTCGGACAGGGGACCTACGAGCAGTACTTC

D gene: TRBD2
J gene: TRBJ2-5
clone size: NA
V gene: TRBV5-1
CDR3 protein: CASRWTSEETQYF
CDR3 DNA: TGCGCCAGCAGATGGACTAGCGAAGAGACCCAGTACTTC

D gene: NA
J gene: TRBJ1-1
clone size: few
V gene: TRBV12-3/TRBV12-4
CDR3 protein: CASSLSRDTEAFF
CDR3 DNA: TGTGCCAGCAGTTTAAGCAGGGACACTGAAGCTTTCTTT

D gene: NA
J gene: TRBJ2-1
clone size: few
V gene: TRBV28
CDR3 protein: CASSLGGWDFHEQFF
CDR3 DNA: TGTGCCAGCAGTCTTGGGGGATGGGATTTCCATGAGCAGTTCTTC

D gene: NA
J gene: TRBJ2-3
clone size: many
V gene: TRBV3-1
CDR3 protein: CASSQVRTDTQYF
CDR3 DNA: TGTGCCAGCAGCCAAGTTCGGACAGATACGCAGTATTTT

D gene: TRBD1
J gene: TRBJ1-5
clone size: NA
V gene: TRBV29-1
CDR3 protein: CSVGTDYSNQPQHF
CDR3 DNA: TGCAGCGTGGGGACAGATTATAGCAATCAGCCCCAGCATTTT

D gene: TRBD2
J gene: TRBJ2-5
clone size: few
V gene: TRBV5-5
CDR3 protein: CASSLSVAGIFQETQYF
CDR3 DNA: TGTGCCAGCAGCTTGTCGGTAGCGGGGATCTTCCAAGAGACCCAGTACTTC

D gene: TRBD1
J gene: TRBJ1-5
clone size: few
V gene: TRBV19
CDR3 protein: CASSTPGQGARQPQHF
CDR3 DNA: TGTGCCAGTAGTACGCCGGGACAGGGGGCGCGACAGCCCCAGCATTTT

D gene: NA
J gene: TRBJ2-7
clone size: once
V gene: TRBV19
CDR3 protein: CASSIGWSDYEQYF
CDR3 DNA: TGTGCCAGTAGTATTGGATGGAGTGACTACGAGCAGTACTTC

D gene: TRBD2
J gene: TRBJ2-7
clone size: few
V gene: TRBV29-1
CDR3 protein: CSVEGSGRVYEQYF
CDR3 DNA: TGCAGCGTTGAGGGTAGCGGGAGGGTCTACGAGCAGTACTTC

D gene: NA
J gene: TRBJ2-7
clone size: NA
V gene: TRBV5-1
CDR3 protein: CASSFKGVTYEQYF
CDR3 DNA: TGCGCCAGCAGCTTTAAGGGGGTCACCTACGAGCAGTACTTC

D gene: NA
J gene: TRBJ1-1
clone size: few
V gene: TRBV29-1
CDR3 protein: CSVTTLTEYTEAFF
CDR3 DNA: TGCAGCGTTACGACATTGACAGAATACACTGAAGCTTTCTTT

D gene: TRBD1
J gene: TRBJ2-4
clone size: few
V gene: TRBV5-6
CDR3 protein: CASSRQGAPIQYF
CDR3 DNA: TGTGCCAGCAGCCGACAGGGGGCTCCCATTCAGTACTTC

D gene: NA
J gene: TRBJ2-2
clone size: NA
V gene: TRBV7-3
CDR3 protein: CASSFAQGQEPMNTGELFF
CDR3 DNA: TGTGCCAGCAGCTTCGCGCAGGGGCAAGAACCGATGAACACCGGGGAGCTGTTTTTT

D gene: NA
J gene: TRBJ1-1
clone size: few
V gene: TRBV20-1
CDR3 protein: CSAMGQEGYTEAFF
CDR3 DNA: TGCAGTGCTATGGGACAAGAAGGGTACACTGAAGCTTTCTTT

D gene: TRBD2
J gene: TRBJ2-7
clone size: few
V gene: TRBV14
CDR3 protein: CASSSRTGSTSGGLEQYF
CDR3 DNA: TGTGCCAGCAGCTCCCGGACAGGGTCGACTAGCGGGGGACTGGAGCAGTACTTC

D gene: NA
J gene: TRBJ1-4
clone size: many
V gene: TRBV20-1
CDR3 protein: CSARVEGRLEKLFF
CDR3 DNA: TGCAGTGCTAGAGTGGAGGGCCGGCTTGAAAAACTGTTTTTT

D gene: NA
J gene: TRBJ1-1
clone size: NA
V gene: TRBV7-8
CDR3 protein: CASSHGYEVAEAFF
CDR3 DNA: TGTGCCAGCAGCCACGGTTACGAGGTGGCTGAAGCTTTCTTT

D gene: TRBD2
J gene: TRBJ2-7
clone size: few
V gene: TRBV7-6
CDR3 protein: CASSLLAGGNFYEQYF
CDR3 DNA: TGTGCCAGCAGCTTACTAGCGGGAGGGAATTTCTACGAGCAGTACTTC

D gene: NA
J gene: TRBJ2-3
clone size: NA
V gene: TRBV29-1
CDR3 protein: CSVERVGIHTDTQYF
CDR3 DNA: TGCAGCGTTGAACGAGTTGGGATACACACAGATACGCAGTATTTT

D gene: TRBD2
J gene: TRBJ2-3
clone size: few
V gene: TRBV4-1
CDR3 protein: CASSQGRLAGPTDTQYF
CDR3 DNA: TGCGCCAGCAGCCAAGGACGACTAGCGGGGCCCACAGATACGCAGTATTTT

D gene: NA
J gene: TRBJ1-1
clone size: NA
V gene: TRBV12-3/TRBV12-4
CDR3 protein: CASSFTADTEAFF
CDR3 DNA: TGTGCCAGCAGTTTTACAGCCGACACTGAAGCTTTCTTT

D gene: TRBD1
J gene: TRBJ2-1
clone size: NA
V gene: TRBV2
CDR3 protein: CASSGDRGGYNEQFF
CDR3 DNA: TGTGCCAGCAGTGGGGACAGGGGTGGGTATAATGAGCAGTTCTTC

D gene: NA
J gene: TRBJ1-4
clone size: NA
V gene: TRBV9
CDR3 protein: CASSPGGGEKLFF
CDR3 DNA: TGTGCCAGCAGCCCCGGCGGAGGGGAAAAACTGTTTTTT

D gene: TRBD1
J gene: TRBJ2-1
clone size: few
V gene: TRBV12-3/TRBV12-4
CDR3 protein: CASSRQGANEQFF
CDR3 DNA: TGTGCCAGCAGTCGACAGGGGGCGAATGAGCAGTTCTTC

D gene: NA
J gene: TRBJ2-5
clone size: few
V gene: TRBV4-1
CDR3 protein: CASSQDPPSALQETQYF
CDR3 DNA: TGCGCCAGCAGCCAAGATCCTCCCTCAGCGCTTCAAGAGACCCAGTACTTC

D gene: NA
J gene: TRBJ1-1
clone size: NA
V gene: TRBV5-1
CDR3 protein: CASSRTGGQNTEAFF
CDR3 DNA: TGCGCCAGCAGCCGGACGGGGGGGCAGAACACTGAAGCTTTCTTT

D gene: NA
J gene: TRBJ2-1
clone size: few
V gene: TRBV2
CDR3 protein: CASSEALRVRGEQFF
CDR3 DNA: TGTGCCAGCAGTGAAGCGCTTCGGGTACGAGGGGAGCAGTTCTTC

D gene: TRBD2
J gene: TRBJ2-1
clone size: NA
V gene: TRBV7-8
CDR3 protein: CASSSGLAGVGNEQFF
CDR3 DNA: TGTGCCAGCAGCTCAGGACTAGCGGGAGTTGGCAATGAGCAGTTCTTC

D gene: NA
J gene: TRBJ2-7
clone size: few
V gene: TRBV20-1
CDR3 protein: CSASLGYEQYF
CDR3 DNA: TGCAGTGCTAGTTTGGGCTACGAGCAGTACTTC

D gene: TRBD2
J gene: TRBJ2-3
clone size: NA
V gene: TRBV11-2
CDR3 protein: CASSLDGRATDTQYF
CDR3 DNA: TGTGCCAGCAGCTTGGACGGGAGGGCCACAGATACGCAGTATTTT

D gene: NA
J gene: TRBJ1-2
clone size: NA
V gene: TRBV9
CDR3 protein: CASSVLDLPNYGYTF
CDR3 DNA: TGTGCCAGCAGCGTGCTGGATCTTCCTAACTATGGCTACACCTTC

D gene: NA
J gene: TRBJ1-1
clone size: NA
V gene: TRBV13
CDR3 protein: CASSLEPGGAFF
CDR3 DNA: TGTGCCAGCAGCTTAGAGCCAGGAGGAGCTTTCTTT

D gene: NA
J gene: TRBJ1-4
clone size: few
V gene: TRBV18
CDR3 protein: CASSPSGVGPNEKLFF
CDR3 DNA: TGTGCCAGCTCACCATCCGGTGTGGGACCTAATGAAAAACTGTTTTTT

D gene: NA
J gene: TRBJ2-7
clone size: few
V gene: TRBV5-6
CDR3 protein: CASSQDSAYEQYF
CDR3 DNA: TGTGCCAGCAGCCAGGACAGTGCCTACGAGCAGTACTTC

D gene: NA
J gene: TRBJ1-2
clone size: NA
V gene: TRBV3-1
CDR3 protein: CASSHAGTYYGYTF
CDR3 DNA: TGTGCCAGCAGCCATGCCGGGACATACTATGGCTACACCTTC

D gene: TRBD2
J gene: TRBJ2-7
clone size: NA
V gene: TRBV27
CDR3 protein: CASSLSGRASEQYF
CDR3 DNA: TGTGCCAGCAGCCTTAGCGGGAGGGCCAGCGAGCAGTACTTC

D gene: TRBD2
J gene: TRBJ2-1
clone size: few
V gene: TRBV3-1
CDR3 protein: CASSPGLAGGWGEQFF
CDR3 DNA: TGTGCCAGCAGCCCTGGACTAGCGGGAGGGTGGGGGGAGCAGTTCTTC

D gene: NA
J gene: TRBJ2-7
clone size: NA
V gene: TRBV10-3
CDR3 protein: CATRDWDYEQYF
CDR3 DNA: TGTGCCACCCGGGACTGGGACTACGAGCAGTACTTC

D gene: NA
J gene: TRBJ2-3
clone size: NA
V gene: TRBV20-1
CDR3 protein: CSASRGPKSGDTQYF
CDR3 DNA: TGCAGTGCTAGTAGGGGACCCAAAAGCGGAGATACGCAGTATTTT

D gene: NA
J gene: TRBJ1-2
clone size: few
V gene: TRBV9
CDR3 protein: CASTKAGRGLSVYGYTF
CDR3 DNA: TGTGCCAGCACAAAAGCGGGCAGGGGTCTCAGCGTCTATGGCTACACCTTC

D gene: TRBD1
J gene: TRBJ2-2
clone size: NA
V gene: TRBV29-1
CDR3 protein: CSVRTGADTGELFF
CDR3 DNA: TGCAGCGTACGGACAGGGGCGGACACCGGGGAGCTGTTTTTT

D gene: NA
J gene: TRBJ2-4
clone size: NA
V gene: TRBV12-3/TRBV12-4
CDR3 protein: CASSFQLAKNIQYF
CDR3 DNA: TGTGCCAGCAGTTTTCAACTAGCCAAAAACATTCAGTACTTC

D gene: TRBD2
J gene: TRBJ2-1
clone size: few
V gene: TRBV4-2
CDR3 protein: CASSQDQSGRAGEQFF
CDR3 DNA: TGTGCCAGCAGCCAAGATCAGAGCGGGAGAGCAGGGGAGCAGTTCTTC